This T cell receptor (beta chain) was profiled in a study of CD8 T cells in ankylosing spondylitis. Overall study results and limits: There were earlier reports of some motif variants in reactive arthritis synovial fluid and blood.

TCRdb re-called the 5' RACE reads with MiXCR, one entry per CDR3 protein. The repertoire has fewer than 350,000 distinct CDR3 sequences, roughly 10% of them found once; the top ten carry around 8.4%. The CDR3 runs 15 residues. V lost 1 base to trimming and J lost 3 bases, with 13 bases between them. This clonotype was seen many times. The antigen remains unidentified. This sequence originates from a female donor with ankylosing spondylitis or in good health (not recorded which). Material: blood, either unsorted or a sorted T cell fraction (not recorded which). The rearrangement uses TRBV12-3 or TRBV12-4 and TRBJ2-7; possible D gene TRBD1, 6 bases. DNA for the CDR3: TGTGCCAGCAGTTTAGGCGCACAGGGCAACTACGAGCAGTACTTC. It is translated as CASSLGAQGNYEQYF.